This T cell receptor (beta chain) was profiled in a study of cytomegalovirus exposure and HLA in healthy donors listed by TCRdb under 2017. Regarding the research as a whole: An earlier analysis of several hundred of the donors reported about 250 Gb of sequence data and around 120 million unique TCR beta sequences from 150 million to 200 million T cells. About 280 gigabases of sequencing data and around 90 million unique TCR sequences made up an early release that covered under 750 HLA-typed donors. Among the roughly 410 genotyped donors, around 81% belonged to the genetic ancestry cluster associated with self-reported Caucasian donors. The study aimed to test whether cataloging public T cell receptors could reveal signatures of past pathogen exposure. The study profiled the T cell repertoires of hundreds of subjects by immunosequencing and related them to cytomegalovirus serostatus. Besides the first cohort of around 670 subjects, a separate validation cohort made up of over a hundred different subjects was used. To predict cytomegalovirus infection status, the study combined high-throughput TCR immunosequencing, statistical association of individual TCRs with disease status, and machine learning. A later analysis re-examined previously published TCR beta repertoires from roughly 650 donors and added high-resolution HLA genotyping to investigate patterns of TCR occurrence. The later analysis used no new phenotypic data to find candidate immune exposures, relying instead on TCR beta sequences and their occurrence across donors. An earlier analysis of 587 of the donors used high-throughput TCR beta sequencing to judge whether each TCR beta V gene segment behaved as functional or pseudogenic. Alongside the repertoire data, information on donor age, sex, ethnicity and CMV serostatus was compiled. In a later genetic analysis, genome-wide SNP genotypes for about 60% of the 666 donors were used, and that subset was treated as a discovery cohort. All discovery cohort repertoires had been generated using a single sequencing platform. Both class I and class II loci were covered by HLA typing, at four-digit resolution. Typing coverage differed by locus: A, B, C, DRB1 and DQB1 were typed in roughly 629-630 donors, DQA1 in 500 to 550, DPA1 in around 580, and DPB1 in just under 490. A few DR-DQ haplotypes were treated as single units for association and clustering because of strong linkage in the cohort. Among several hundred genotyped donors of the cohort, an average of about 240,000 unique TCR beta nucleotide sequences was sequenced per donor, of which roughly 17% were non-productive. Broad study findings and their caveats: The authors suggested that the approach could potentially be extended to other disease states and immunological phenotypes. In this cohort, only TCR beta chains were sequenced, and detectable features were limited by the absence of alpha or paired-chain data. For the cohort, immune exposure information was limited to CMV serostatus. While some public TCRs were present in many individuals, most TCR sequences turned up only very rarely across donors. An earlier analysis of approximately 530 of the donors showed that most TCR beta V segments appeared in productive rearrangements either about 87% or about 30% of the time, which broadly matched IMGT annotations. A later analysis reported that several top co-occurrence clusters appeared linked to parvovirus B19, influenza, CMV and Epstein-Barr virus. In a later analysis, HLA-associated TCR beta chains were found to be more clonally expanded and to have lower generation probabilities than equally common non-associated chains. The study listed around 160 TCR beta chains as associated with cytomegalovirus. Specific HLA alleles were associated with roughly 17,000 TCR beta sequences at a false discovery rate of 0.05 in a later analysis. Assigning TCR associations to individual alleles was difficult when HLA alleles, especially DR and DQ, strongly co-occurred. Because counts were too low, around 18 rarely observed V segments, including chromosome 9 orphons, were left out of the earlier analysis of roughly 600 of the donors. A later analysis found that TCR association rates varied across HLA loci, with DRB1 alleles showing the most associated TCRs and HLA-C alleles the fewest. Sequencing depth was assumed to be roughly uniform across donors in the presence/absence analyses, though that assumption may not hold. In both the original and validation cohorts, the classifier was reported to diagnose cytomegalovirus status with high specificity and sensitivity. A cluster of highly shared sequence variants was judged likely to represent a technical artifact of the sequencing pipeline. According to a later genetic analysis, donors in an Asian-associated ancestry cluster had fewer N-insertions in productive TCRs than the approximately 700-donor mean. An association between a missense DCLRE1C variant and V-gene and J-gene trimming of TCR beta chains was found in a later genetic analysis and replicated in an independent cohort. Some IMGT-functional V segments, including TRBV6-2 and TRBV6-3, could not be told apart with the 87-base-pair reads, so those segments were excluded. HLA typing was unavailable for some donors at each locus, so association tests used only the typed subset. Linkage disequilibrium might explain the correlated functional status among segregating V segments, but an unknown experimental factor could not be excluded. Three of the identified cytomegalovirus-associated TCR beta chains were confirmed in vitro to be specific for cytomegalovirus antigens. According to a later analysis, most CMV-associated TCR beta chains appeared to be HLA-restricted, and the HLA associations seemed to be driven largely by CMV exposure. A further reported finding was that TCR beta sequences accurately predicted the HLA-A and HLA-B alleles for most subjects in the first cohort.

Library preparation was by the immunoSEQ multiplex PCR assay. For the multiplex PCR, a mixture combining 60 forward primers for TCR Vbeta segments and 13 reverse primers for TCR Jbeta segments was used. The CDR3 region of rearranged TCR beta genes was amplified from genomic DNA with a multiplex PCR assay. Amplified TCR beta libraries were sequenced as 87-base-pair reads on the Illumina HiSeq System. The paper's data handling went like this. A later analysis tallied roughly 80 million unique TCR beta chains across the 700 or so repertoires, and about 12 million of those chains were shared by two or more donors. Raw reads were error-corrected and collapsed into unique sequences by a nearest-neighbor algorithm in which closely related sequences were merged to remove PCR and sequencing errors. V, D and J gene segments were assigned by aligning CDR3 sequences to IMGT reference sequences. For a sequence to be retained, a match of at least six nucleotides was required to both a V gene segment and a J gene segment. A rearrangement counted as productive if the CDR3 had no stop codons and remained in frame with V and J, and every other rearrangement counted as non-productive. CDR3 was defined according to IMGT convention as the region running from the second conserved V-encoded cysteine to the conserved J-encoded phenylalanine. Sequences without an unambiguous match to a single V gene segment were excluded from the earlier analysis of 450 to 650 of the donors. In an earlier analysis of several hundred of the donors, V segments were called functional above 56.7% productive rearrangements and were called segregating when the between-donor standard deviation exceeded 5%. To diagnose cytomegalovirus status from the catalog of TCR beta chain sequences, a statistical classification framework was built. A later analysis assigned V and J genes by comparing TCR nucleotide sequences with IMGT/GENE-DB human TR gene sequences. Using the TCRdist pipeline, a later analysis assigned CDR3 sequences along with most-parsimonious VDJ recombination scenarios. In a later analysis, every TCR beta chain was defined by the combination of its CDR3 amino acid sequence and its V-gene family, and reads without a unique V-gene family were dropped. As a way to deal with suspected cross-contamination and a sequencing artifact, a later analysis dropped more than 500 nucleotide sequences that were highly shared and had low generation probability. A later analysis calculated a clonal expansion index for each public chain from normalized within-repertoire ranks of inferred template counts. A later analysis computed generation probabilities with a VDJ recombination model fitted to out-of-frame rearrangements, and checked the results against IGoR. A later analysis scored TCR-TCR, TCR-HLA and TCR-CMV co-occurrence with hypergeometric tests, applying a repertoire-size bias correction to TCR pairs. A later analysis estimated false discovery rates by permuting HLA or CMV assignments 20 times. In a later analysis, co-occurring TCRs were grouped using DBSCAN, with TCRdist sequence similarity added in when clustering inside HLA-allele-positive subsets. Co-occurrence clustering excluded repertoires with fewer than 30,000 or more than 120,000 public chains, plus five with anomalous nucleotide sharing. In TCRdb, the immuneACCESS table is reduced to in-frame sequences with V and J assigned. These tables do not hold every clone; where another copy was compared, an unresolved V gene accounts for under half, and the others remain unexplained. V, J and clone size were drawn from that table, and D and trimming were deduced from the DNA. This sample gives some 160,000 clones in total; approximately 79% of them show up just once. About 2.2% of the sample belongs to the ten largest clones.

The CDR3, cysteine through phenylalanine, is 14 amino acids long. The DNA shown is the 42-base CDR3, in frame from base 1. Germline trimming: 4 bases from V, 2 bases from J; junction bases outside gene matches: 8. Based on the germline V gene (reference sequence), the CDR1 and CDR2 sequences are GTSNPN and SVGIG. In the case of this clone: Its antigen target is currently unknown. No much larger clone is present one base from it, and per-base qualities are unavailable.

The cohort consisted of 666 healthy bone marrow donors. Cohort members were all nominally healthy when sampled, although unrecorded immune exposures were likely present. The donor tested CMV seronegative and was one of the 352 seronegative cohort members. A peripheral blood sample was collected from each donor, and TCR beta sequencing was performed on peripheral blood mononuclear cells. Genomic DNA extraction from the blood cell samples was performed with the Qiagen DNeasy Blood Extraction Kit. Recombination connected TRBV30 to TRBJ2-7; TRBD1 matches 7 bases in the middle. Sequencing was done on a sample of PBMCs. The origin of this receptor is a male donor in good health and CMV-seronegative. DNA sequence: TGTGCCTGGAATCTCCCCGGGACAGCCTACGAGCAGTACTTC. The encoded protein is CAWNLPGTAYEQYF.